This record concerns one TCR beta chain sequence. Its specificity is unknown. The CDR3 consists of 15 residues. Germline lookup yields CDR1 MDHEN and CDR2 SYDVKM. Trimming left V 4 bases short and J 4 bases short, with 16 bases between. Unique molecular identifiers were used in preparing the TCRbeta library. TCRdb reprocessed the PCR reads via MiXCR and lists one record per CDR3 protein. This table has about 980,000 distinct CDR3 sequences, about 26% appearing once. This specimen comes from a study of T-cell reconstitution after alpha-beta-depleted transplantation in children. Study-wide points: Several hundred expanded graft clones reportedly gave rise to the alpha-beta T cells present about two months after transplant. Day-60 TCRbeta diversity that was high in some patients was derived from surviving recipient T cells and thymic progenitors. T-cell counts and diversity at one year post-transplant came mainly from newly produced T cells.

The sample was PBMCs, mostly from graft donor cells, taken 360 days after TCRalphabeta/CD19-depleted stem cell transplant. The chain joins TRBV28 to TRBJ1-2; D not certain. This TCR derives from a boy in the first two years of life who had a stem cell transplant for SCID, so the T cells may come from the graft donor. CDR3 sequence: CASSYISEISYGYTF. DNA of the CDR3: TGTGCCAGCAGTTATATTTCCGAAATTTCCTATGGCTACACCTTC.